These 12 T cell receptor beta chains were all obtained from the same sample, sequenced in a study of T cells in Graves' hyperthyroidism and ophthalmopathy. The investigators amplified TCR beta CDR3 regions from RNA transcripts. TCR CDR3 regions were first amplified by RT-PCR with HTBI primers. TCRdb itself ran the multiplex PCR reads through MiXCR, one entry per CDR3 protein. The table records about 200,000 distinct CDR3 sequences, around a sixth of them present only once. Sample: blood. The receptors were gathered from a woman aged 45-59 years with Graves' hyperthyroidism.

This clonotype occurred many times. The V gene is TRBV7-9, the J gene TRBJ1-1, with D hard to call. The CDR3 covers 12 residues. Germline V CDR1 and CDR2: SEHNR, FQNEAQ (reference sequence). Trimming took 5 bases from V and 1 from J, leaving 5 bases between them. CDR3 region: CASSPKNTEAFF. In DNA, the CDR3 is TGTGCCAGCAGCCCTAAGAACACTGAAGCTTTCTTT.

The chain couples TRBV20-1 to TRBJ2-3; 11 bases fit TRBD2. The CDR3 loop spans 17 amino acids. In germline, CDR1 is DFQATT, CDR2 SNEGSKA (reference sequence). V was pared by 6 bases and J by 4 bases, with 15 bases of the junction left unmatched. Here the CDR3 DNA reads TGCAGTGCGACAACAGCCGCATTAGCGGGGGGGGCAGATACGCAGTATTTT. This codes for CSATTAALAGGADTQYF.

The rearrangement uses TRBV5-4 and TRBJ2-2; D gene unclear. Germline values: CDR1 SGHNT, CDR2 YYREEE (reference sequence). Trimming left V 1 base short and J 5 bases short, with 12 bases between. This CDR3 region has 15 residues. CDR3 DNA: TGTGCCAGCAGCTTGTATGACCTAGTAACCGGGGAGCTGTTTTTT. Encoded protein: CASSLYDLVTGELFF.

This clonotype has ten or more counts. J is TRBJ2-7 and V is TRBV10-2; perhaps TRBD2 as D (6 bases). The CDR3 runs to 14 residues. V lost 0 bases, J lost 4 bases, and 10 bases lay in between. In germline, CDR1 is WSHSY, CDR2 SAAADI. The CDR3 region has the DNA TGCGCCAGCAGTGAGTCGGGGGGTTGGTACGAGCAGTACTTC. Translated, it gives CASSESGGWYEQYF.

In this sample, this clonotype turned up a few times. The chain carries TRBV7-9 and TRBJ1-1, with a possible D match to TRBD1 (5 bases). V was cut by 1 base and J by 4 bases, with 10 bases left in between. The germline gives CDR1 SEHNR, CDR2 FQNEAQ (reference sequence). There are 14 residues in the CDR3. This chain's CDR3 is CASSLDGGGTEAFF. CDR3 nucleotide sequence: TGTGCCAGCAGCTTAGACGGCGGGGGCACTGAAGCTTTCTTT.

This clonotype was recorded at least ten times. This chain uses TRBV5-6 with TRBJ1-5; 7 nucleotides agree with TRBD1. V lost 2 bases, J lost 1 base, and 3 bases stayed unmatched. CDR1 is SGHDT, CDR2 YYEEEE, per germline. CDR3 length: 15 amino acids. The CDR3 reads CASSLTGVSNQPQHF. In nucleotides, the CDR3 is TGTGCCAGCAGCTTAACAGGGGTAAGCAATCAGCCCCAGCATTTT.

The J gene is TRBJ2-2, the V gene TRBV4-1; D is perhaps TRBD1 (6 bases). Deletions cut 3 bases from V and 5 bases from J, with 16 bases between. The V gene's germline CDR1 is MGHRA and CDR2 YSYEKL. The CDR3 is 16 residues long. The CDR3, as DNA: TGCGCCAGCAGCCATCAGGGGCTGAGTCGTACCGGGGAGCTGTTTTTT. Its protein is CASSHQGLSRTGELFF.

CDR3 amino acids: CASSLSDTRGTQYF. CDR3 nucleotide sequence: TGTGCCAGCAGCTTATCGGATACTAGGGGGACCCAGTACTTC. V is TRBV7-2 and J is TRBJ2-5, with D perhaps TRBD1 or TRBD2 (5 bases each). Germline V lookup: CDR1 SGHTA, CDR2 FQGNSA. Trimming left V 2 bases short and J 7 bases short, with 14 bases between. The CDR3 runs to 14 residues.

The CDR3 reads CASRTSIFYEQYF. As DNA, the CDR3 is TGTGCCAGCAGGACTAGCATCTTCTACGAGCAGTACTTC. The chain couples TRBV6-1 to TRBJ2-7, with 7 nucleotides matching TRBD2. The germline gives CDR1 MNHNS, CDR2 SASEGT. V lost 6 bases and J lost 3; bases outside the gene matches: 5. The CDR3 runs 13 residues.

In its sample, this clonotype was seen many times. The chain links TRBV6-1 to TRBJ1-5, with D tentatively TRBD1 (6 bases). The CDR3 is 15 residues long. Germline CDR1 and CDR2: MNHNS and SASEGT. V was trimmed by 6 bases and J by 0 bases, leaving 12 bases between them. The CDR3 is CASRSGTNSNQPQHF. In DNA form, the CDR3 reads TGTGCCAGCAGGTCCGGGACAAATAGCAATCAGCCCCAGCATTTT.

The chain carries TRBV19 and TRBJ1-5, with TRBD1 identical over 8 bases. The germline gives CDR1 LNHDA, CDR2 SQIVND (reference sequence). V trimming: 5 bases; J trimming: 5 bases; junction bases outside the gene matches: 8. The CDR3 consists of 15 residues. CDR3 nucleotide sequence: TGTGCCAGTAGTGGACAGGGTGGGGGCTATCAGCCCCAGCATTTT. It yields the protein CASSGQGGGYQPQHF.

The chain links TRBV4-1 to TRBJ2-1; 7 bases align to TRBD2. In germline, CDR1 is MGHRA, CDR2 YSYEKL. The CDR3 length is 18 residues. V shed 1 base, J shed 3 bases, and the junction held 12 bases outside the gene matches. As DNA, the CDR3 is TGCGCCAGCAGCCAAGGGGGAGCTGTGGGAGGGGTCTACAATGAGCAGTTCTTC. Translation: CASSQGGAVGGVYNEQFF.